Presented here are 18 T cell receptor beta chains from one specimen sequenced in a study of shared clonotypes between healthy human individuals. Naive CD8 cells comprised CD45RO-negative, CCR7-positively selected cells, excluding terminally differentiated effector memory CD45RA+ cells. The table came from immunoSEQ multiplex PCR; TCRdb's copy has only in-frame clones and leaves some out. There are some 630,000 clones in the sample; 95% to 96% occur only once, and about 0.12% lies in the top ten. Sequencing used naive CD8+ T cells sorted from blood. Source of these receptors: a woman aged 25 to 45 in good health.

The CDR3 sequence: CASSPYPGGNEQFF. The CDR3 bases are TGCGCCAGCAGCCCATATCCGGGTGGCAATGAGCAGTTCTTC. V usage is TRBV5-1 and J usage is TRBJ2-1; D remains unclear. The CDR3 is made up of 14 amino acids. The germline gives CDR1 SGHRS, CDR2 YFSETQ. V dropped 4 bases and J dropped 6 bases, with 14 bases sitting between them.

The rearrangement joins TRBV4-2 to TRBJ2-1; 12 bases map to TRBD2. This CDR3 region has 17 residues. Germline V gives CDR1 LGHNA, CDR2 YNFKEQ. Trimming cost V 0 bases and J 6 bases; bases outside gene matches: 6. The CDR3, as DNA: TGTGCCAGCAGCCAAGAACTAGGACTAGCGGGGACCAATGAGCAGTTCTTC. Protein product: CASSQELGLAGTNEQFF.

The chain combines TRBV27 with TRBJ2-7; TRBD2 agrees at 7 bases. The trim removed 6 bases at V and 5 bases at J, leaving 10 bases unmatched. This CDR3 has 14 amino acids. The germline CDR1 and CDR2 sequences are MNHEY and SMNVEV (reference sequence). The CDR3 region is CASSPLLAAHEQYF. CDR3 DNA sequence: TGTGCCAGCAGCCCCCTTCTAGCGGCGCACGAGCAGTACTTC.

The chain has TRBV7-6 and TRBJ2-7; 7 bases map to TRBD2. Trimming removed 0 bases from V and 2 bases from J; junction bases left unmatched: 10. CDR1 and CDR2 (germline): SGHVS, FNYEAQ. The CDR3 is 17 residues long. CDR3 residues: CASSLARSREGTYEQYF. In DNA, the CDR3 is TGTGCCAGCAGCTTAGCGCGGTCGAGGGAGGGAACCTACGAGCAGTACTTC.

This clone was recorded once. J is TRBJ2-1 and V is TRBV5-6, with no clear D. CDR1 SGHDT and CDR2 YYEEEE come from the germline V gene. This CDR3 is 12 amino acids long. With 6 bases removed from V and 10 bases from J, the gap between germline ends came to 14 bases. In DNA form, the CDR3 reads TGTGCCAGCACGACTGAAGGAAGAGAGCAGTTCTTC. It encodes CASTTEGREQFF.

This chain links TRBV6-1 with TRBJ2-2, with D maybe TRBD1 (6 bases). The germline CDR1 and CDR2 sequences are MNHNS and SASEGT. CDR3 length: 17 amino acids. Deletions cut 3 bases from V and 1 base from J, with 15 bases between. The CDR3 DNA sequence: TGTGCCAGCAGTGAGATCCCGGGACACCTGAACACCGGGGAGCTGTTTTTT. It encodes CASSEIPGHLNTGELFF.

The chain has TRBV5-4 and TRBJ1-1, with a weak D call TRBD1 (5 bases). The length of the CDR3 is 16 residues. V was shortened by 3 bases and J by 0 bases, with 15 bases between the two germline ends. Germline-derived CDR1 and CDR2 are SGHNT and YYREEE (reference sequence). The CDR3, as DNA: TGTGCCAGCAGCTCCAGTGAAGACAGCCTGAACACTGAAGCTTTCTTT. Translation: CASSSSEDSLNTEAFF.

This clone was recorded once. The chain recombines TRBV5-1 with TRBJ2-5; the D gene could be TRBD1 or TRBD2 (5 bases each). CDR3 length: 17 residues. The germline V gene encodes CDR1 SGHRS and CDR2 YFSETQ. V was clipped by 9 bases and J by 5 bases, with 29 bases between them. CDR3 protein: CATRWSSGAHSSETQYF. The CDR3 DNA is TGCGCCACCAGATGGTCGTCCGGGGCTCATAGTTCCGAGACCCAGTACTTC.

The gene calls are TRBV4-2 and TRBJ2-3; TRBD2 matches at 13 bases. V shed 0 bases and J 8 bases; nucleotides not matched to a gene: 8. The CDR3 has 17 amino acids. Per the germline V gene, CDR1 is LGHNA and CDR2 is YNFKEQ. This CDR3 reads CASSQEGGLAGEGTQYF. For the CDR3, the DNA is TGTGCCAGCAGCCAAGAAGGAGGACTAGCGGGAGAGGGTACGCAGTATTTT.

The chain combines TRBV5-1 with TRBJ1-2; 9 bases match TRBD1. This CDR3 has 17 amino acids. V was clipped by 4 bases and J by 0 bases; unmatched bases: 10. Germline V gives CDR1 SGHRS, CDR2 YFSETQ. The CDR3 DNA follows: TGCGCCAGCAGCCCCAGGGGACAGGGCGCCTCTAACTATGGCTACACCTTC. The encoded protein is CASSPRGQGASNYGYTF. Using reference TRBV5-1 and TRBJ1-2 for the parts outside the CDR3, the full variable domain is KAGVTQTPRYLIKTRGQQVTLSCSPISGHRSVSWYQQTPGQGLQFLFEYFSETQRNKGNFPGRFSGRQFSNSRSEMNVSTLELGDSALYLCASSPRGQGASNYGYTFGSGTRLTVV.

The CDR3 protein is CASSLRGAYNEQFF. CDR3 coding DNA: TGTGCCAGCAGTTTACGAGGGGCCTACAATGAGCAGTTCTTC. The chain combines TRBV28 with TRBJ2-1, with D perhaps being TRBD1 or TRBD2 (5 bases each). The CDR3 is 14 residues long. Germline V CDR1 and CDR2: MDHEN, SYDVKM. The V and J ends lost 2 bases and 2 bases respectively, with 7 bases between them.

The chain couples TRBV9 to TRBJ1-1; 8 nucleotides agree with TRBD1. V was clipped by 3 bases and J by 3 bases; unmatched bases: 7. Germline assignment: CDR1 SGDLS and CDR2 YYNGEE. The CDR3 loop spans 15 amino acids. The CDR3 region is CASSAVSTGDTEAFF. In DNA, the CDR3 is TGTGCCAGCAGCGCCGTTTCGACAGGGGACACTGAAGCTTTCTTT.

This clone was found once. The chain recombines TRBV5-1 with TRBJ2-2; 7 bases match TRBD2. This CDR3 comprises 17 residues. CDR1 and CDR2 (germline): SGHRS, YFSETQ. V dropped 3 bases and J dropped 5; count of bases not matched to a gene: 13. In nucleotides, the CDR3 is TGCGCCAGCAGCTACCCCGTCGTAGGGAGGGGTACCGGGGAGCTGTTTTTT. This encodes CASSYPVVGRGTGELFF.

The chain joins TRBV27 to TRBJ2-7, with 8 nucleotides matching TRBD2. Germline CDR1 is MNHEY and CDR2 is SMNVEV (reference sequence). The CDR3 sequence is 15 residues long. The V segment lost 6 bases and the J segment 1 base; nucleotides outside the gene matches: 8. Written as DNA, the CDR3 is TGTGCCAGCAGAATAAAAGGCGGGGGGTCCTACGAGCAGTACTTC. Translated: CASRIKGGGSYEQYF.

The rearrangement joins TRBV27 to TRBJ2-7; 10 bases align to TRBD2. The CDR3 totals 15 residues. Trimming at V came to 8 bases and at J to 7 bases, leaving 14 bases not matched to a gene. Germline CDR1 is MNHEY and CDR2 is SMNVEV (reference sequence). The CDR3 is CASRGGTSASGEQYF. The CDR3 nucleotides read TGTGCCAGCCGGGGGGGGACTAGCGCCTCTGGGGAGCAGTACTTC.

The chain employs TRBV19 and TRBJ2-7; 9 nucleotides match TRBD1. Trimming at V came to 7 bases and at J to 2 bases, leaving 9 bases not matched to a gene. Germline lookup yields CDR1 LNHDA and CDR2 SQIVND (reference sequence). The CDR3 covers 15 residues. Written as DNA, the CDR3 is TGTGCCAGTACTTCCGGGACAGGGTTAGCCTACGAGCAGTACTTC. It is translated as CASTSGTGLAYEQYF.

The chain recombines TRBV30 with TRBJ2-7; 10 nucleotides match TRBD1. CDR3 size: 14 residues. Germline-derived CDR1 and CDR2 are GTSNPN and SVGIG (reference sequence). The junction had 4 bases not matched to a gene; V was cut back by 2 bases and J by 3 bases. In nucleotides, the CDR3 is TGTGCCTGGAGTACCGGGACAGGGGACTACGAGCAGTACTTC. Translation: CAWSTGTGDYEQYF.

The rearrangement links TRBV14 to TRBJ2-7, with 10 bases lining up with TRBD2. The CDR3 runs to 17 residues. CDR1 and CDR2 from the germline V gene are SGHDN and FVKESK. J was trimmed by 5 bases and V by 0 bases; bases with no gene match: 10. CDR3 nucleotide sequence: TGTGCCAGCAGCCAAGAATCCGCACCTAGCGGGAGTCACGAGCAGTACTTC. This codes for CASSQESAPSGSHEQYF. The entire variable domain, with the rest obtained from reference TRBV14 and TRBJ2-7, is as follows: EAGVTQFPSHSVIEKGQTVTLRCDPISGHDNLYWYRRVMGKEIKFLLHFVKESKQDESGMPNNRFLAERTGGTYSTLKVQPAELEDSGVYFCASSQESAPSGSHEQYFGPGTRLTVT.